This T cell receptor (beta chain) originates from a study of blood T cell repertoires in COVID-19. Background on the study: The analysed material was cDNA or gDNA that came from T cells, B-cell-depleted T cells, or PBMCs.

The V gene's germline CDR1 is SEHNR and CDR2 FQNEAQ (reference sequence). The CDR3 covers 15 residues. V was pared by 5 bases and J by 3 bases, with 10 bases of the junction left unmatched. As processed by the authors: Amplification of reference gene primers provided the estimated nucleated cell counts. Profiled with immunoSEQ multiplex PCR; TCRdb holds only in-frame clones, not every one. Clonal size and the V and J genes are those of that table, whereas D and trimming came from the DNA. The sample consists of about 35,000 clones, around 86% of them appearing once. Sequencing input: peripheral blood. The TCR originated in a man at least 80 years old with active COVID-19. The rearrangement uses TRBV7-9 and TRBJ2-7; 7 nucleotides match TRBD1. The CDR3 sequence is CASSRHGTVNYEQYF. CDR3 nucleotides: TGTGCCAGCAGCCGGCACGGGACAGTAAACTACGAGCAGTACTTC.